Below, 21 T cell receptor beta chains from the same sample are listed, as sequenced in a study of cytomegalovirus exposure and HLA in healthy donors. This table comes from immunoSEQ multiplex PCR, and its TCRdb copy is limited to in-frame clones, with some not included. The table records roughly 110,000 clones, 88% of them present only once. Sequencing was done on a sample of PBMCs. These receptors were obtained from a woman aged 18-29 years in good health and CMV-seropositive.

J is TRBJ2-7 and V is TRBV27; tentative D call: TRBD2 (5 bases). Per germline, CDR1 MNHEY and CDR2 SMNVEV (reference sequence). Between the trimmed V and J ends, which lost 6 bases and 3 bases, there was a span of 15 bases. The CDR3 has 14 amino acids. CDR3 sequence (DNA): TGTGCCAGCAGGGACTCCCCTCACGACTACGAGCAGTACTTC. It is translated as CASRDSPHDYEQYF.

V usage is TRBV13 and J usage is TRBJ1-4; 9 bases fit TRBD1. CDR1 and CDR2 from the germline V gene are PRHDT and FYEKMQ (reference sequence). Unmatched junction bases numbered 9, after V lost 3 bases and J lost 4 bases. This CDR3 has 17 amino acids. Written as DNA, the CDR3 is TGTGCCAGCAGCTTGGGGGGACAGGGAAGGCGTAATGAAAAACTGTTTTTT. This codes for CASSLGGQGRRNEKLFF.

The rearrangement joins TRBV10-3 to TRBJ1-4; D call uncertain. Germline values: CDR1 ENHRY, CDR2 SYGVKD. CDR3 size: 18 residues. V lost 0 bases, J lost 2 bases, and 16 bases lay in between. CDR3 amino acids: CAISESLVSGLTNEKLFF. The CDR3 DNA is TGTGCCATCAGTGAGTCGCTCGTGTCAGGCTTGACTAATGAAAAACTGTTTTTT.

This chain uses TRBV14 with TRBJ2-3; tentatively, D is TRBD2 (6 bases). CDR1 is SGHDN and CDR2 is FVKESK in the germline V gene. Trimming pared 0 bases from V and 0 bases from J, leaving 13 bases between. This CDR3 contains 17 residues. The CDR3 DNA reads TGTGCCAGCAGCCAAGATCCGGCAGGGACTAGCACAGATACGCAGTATTTT. Translating gives CASSQDPAGTSTDTQYF.

V and J are TRBV7-6 and TRBJ2-3; 10 bases agree with TRBD2. V was clipped by 3 bases and J by 5 bases; unmatched bases: 8. This CDR3 is 16 amino acids long. The germline V gene encodes CDR1 SGHVS and CDR2 FNYEAQ. CDR3 sequence reads: CASSLGLLAGVDTQYF. CDR3 coding DNA: TGTGCCAGCAGCTTGGGGTTGCTAGCGGGGGTAGATACGCAGTATTTT.

CDR3 in amino acids: CASSQTRNQETQYF. The CDR3 nucleotides are TGTGCCAGCAGCCAAACACGAAACCAAGAGACCCAGTACTTC. The chain is built from TRBV11-2 and TRBJ2-5; D gene ambiguous. Germline assignment: CDR1 SGHAT and CDR2 FQNNGV. V lost 5 bases to trimming and J lost 0 bases, with 10 bases between them. This CDR3 contains 14 residues.

This clone has a handful of counts. This chain links TRBV5-4 with TRBJ2-1; perhaps TRBD1 as D (5 bases). The CDR3 runs 17 residues. Germline V CDR1 and CDR2: SGHNT, YYREEE (reference sequence). V was shortened by 0 bases and J by 0 bases, with 13 bases between the two germline ends. CDR3 loop: CASSLGAGKSSYNEQFF. As DNA, the CDR3 is TGTGCCAGCAGCTTGGGGGCAGGGAAGAGCTCCTACAATGAGCAGTTCTTC.

This chain connects TRBV5-1 to TRBJ2-1; 10 bases fit TRBD2. The CDR3 runs 16 residues. Germline V gives CDR1 SGHRS, CDR2 YFSETQ. With 0 bases clipped from V and 7 bases from J, the junction kept 7 bases outside the gene matches. The DNA for the CDR3 is TGCGCCAGCAGCTTGGAGCCTAGCGGGGGAGGGAATGAGCAGTTCTTC. Translated: CASSLEPSGGGNEQFF.

This chain connects TRBV28 to TRBJ2-7; 9 nucleotides match TRBD1. V lost 8 bases, J lost 7 bases, and 12 bases stayed unmatched. Per the germline V gene, CDR1 is MDHEN and CDR2 is SYDVKM. This CDR3 has 14 residues. CDR3 region: CASALQQGAMEQYF. In DNA, the CDR3 is TGTGCCAGCGCTCTCCAACAGGGGGCCATGGAGCAGTACTTC.

This sequence joins TRBV27 and TRBJ2-7; 7 positions agree with TRBD1. This CDR3 has 14 amino acids. J gave up 2 bases and V 5 bases, and 6 bases lay outside the gene matches. In germline, CDR1 is MNHEY, CDR2 SMNVEV (reference sequence). For the CDR3, the DNA is TGTGCCAGCAGTAAACTGGACAGGCCCTACGAGCAGTACTTC. Translation gives CASSKLDRPYEQYF.

This chain links TRBV28 with TRBJ2-4, with 10 bases identical to TRBD2. Germline values: CDR1 MDHEN, CDR2 SYDVKM. Germline trimming cut 6 bases from V and 8 bases from J; bases unmatched to any gene: 4. This CDR3 has 13 residues. CDR3 residues: CASRISGGDIQYF. The CDR3 bases are TGTGCCAGCAGAATAAGCGGGGGGGACATTCAGTACTTC.

This clone appeared once. CDR3 sequence (DNA): TGTGCCAGCAGATTCCGGGGAGCGGGGGGGCCCGCAGATACGCAGTATTTT. Protein product: CASRFRGAGGPADTQYF. V usage is TRBV5-4 and J usage is TRBJ2-3, with 10 bases matching TRBD2. J was trimmed by 4 bases and V by 5 bases; bases with no gene match: 13. Germline CDR1 and CDR2: SGHNT and YYREEE (reference sequence). This CDR3 comprises 17 residues.

The V and J genes are TRBV7-9 and TRBJ2-1, with TRBD2 matching over 7 bases. Germline CDR1 SEHNR, CDR2 FQNEAQ (reference sequence). The length of the CDR3 is 15 residues. The V segment lost 4 bases and the J segment 6 bases; nucleotides outside the gene matches: 9. CDR3 amino acids: CASSSYLRGINEQFF. In nucleotides, the CDR3 is TGTGCCAGCAGCTCCTACTTGCGGGGGATCAATGAGCAGTTCTTC.

The chain links TRBV2 to TRBJ2-2, with 7 nucleotides matching TRBD1. The germline V gene has CDR1 SNHLY and CDR2 FYNNEI. The CDR3 is 19 residues long. After removal of 6 bases from V and 0 bases from J, the junction contained 16 bases not matched to a gene. The CDR3 DNA is TGTGCCAGCAGAAACAGGGGCGCCTCTAAGACTTCGAACACCGGGGAGCTGTTTTTT. This translates into CASRNRGASKTSNTGELFF.

The gene calls are TRBV19 and TRBJ1-5; 7 positions agree with TRBD1. In germline, CDR1 is LNHDA, CDR2 SQIVND (reference sequence). The J segment lost 7 bases and the V segment lost 2 bases, leaving 8 bases of the junction unmatched. This CDR3 is 15 amino acids long. The CDR3 nucleotides are TGTGCCAGTAGTATATCCCCACAGGGGTTACAGCCCCAGCATTTT. It translates to CASSISPQGLQPQHF.

The chain uses TRBV14 and TRBJ2-7; TRBD1 might be the D (6 bases). This CDR3 contains 15 residues. The ends were cut back, 1 base at V and 3 bases at J, with 13 bases in the middle. Germline V gene lookup returns CDR1 SGHDN and CDR2 FVKESK. CDR3 bases: TGTGCCAGCAGCCAAGCTTTGAAGGACAGCTACGAGCAGTACGTC. Its protein product is CASSQALKDSYEQYV.

The genes are TRBV5-1 and TRBJ1-2, with D maybe TRBD1 (6 bases). Trimming removed 0 bases at V and 3 bases at J, with 9 bases between. The CDR3 runs to 14 residues. Germline values: CDR1 SGHRS, CDR2 YFSETQ. The CDR3 DNA reads as TGCGCCAGCAGCTTGGTAGGGGGGGACTATGGCTACACCTTC. Residues: CASSLVGGDYGYTF.

This clone has more than one count but fewer than ten. The chain has TRBV7-9 and TRBJ2-5; 9 bases are shared with TRBD2. CDR3 size: 17 residues. The germline gives CDR1 SEHNR, CDR2 FQNEAQ (reference sequence). Trimming at V came to 2 bases and at J to 3 bases, leaving 10 bases not matched to a gene. CDR3 in DNA: TGTGCCAGCAGCTTATGGGGATCCGGGACTAGCAAAGAGACCCAGTACTTC. Translation gives CASSLWGSGTSKETQYF. The full variable domain, rest sourced from reference TRBV7-9 and TRBJ2-5, is DTGVSQNPRHKITKRGQNVTFRCDPISEHNRLYWYRQTLGQGPEFLTYFQNEAQLEKSRLLSDRFSAERPKGSFSTLEIQRTEQGDSAMYLCASSLWGSGTSKETQYFGPGTRLLVL.

This clone was found once. The V call is TRBV11-2, the J call TRBJ2-3; a possible D gene is TRBD2 (6 bases). Trimming took 5 bases from V and 4 from J, leaving 19 bases between them. The CDR3 extends over 16 amino acids. CDR1 SGHAT and CDR2 FQNNGV come from the germline V gene. CDR3 sequence reads: CASSHPSALASDTQYF. CDR3 DNA sequence: TGTGCCAGCAGCCACCCTTCGGCCCTAGCGTCAGATACGCAGTATTTT.

The CDR3 bases are TGTGCCTGGAGTCGACAGCGGGGGAAACAAGAGACCCAGTACTTC. Translated: CAWSRQRGKQETQYF. The chain combines TRBV30 with TRBJ2-5; 8 bases align to TRBD2. The length of the CDR3 is 15 residues. Germline values: CDR1 GTSNPN, CDR2 SVGIG (reference sequence). The J segment lost 2 bases and the V segment lost 2 bases, leaving 7 bases of the junction unmatched.

This rearrangement joins TRBV18 to TRBJ1-2; the D gene is possibly TRBD1 (6 bases). V dropped 0 bases and J dropped 8 bases, with 13 bases sitting between them. Germline values: CDR1 KGHSH, CDR2 LQKENI. The CDR3 is 14 amino acids. As DNA, the CDR3 is TGTGCCAGCTCACCACCAGTCCAGGGGCACGGCTACACCTTC. It codes for CASSPPVQGHGYTF.